A selection of T cell receptor beta chains follows, all from one sample in a study of T-cell reconstitution after alpha-beta-depleted transplantation in children. TCRdb passed the PCR reads through MiXCR, listing each CDR3 protein once. Found here are a few hundred thousand distinct CDR3 sequences, about 9.5% of them singletons; the top ten hold around 6.2%. This specimen consisted of PBMCs from the stem cell graft donor, obtained from the stem cell graft. These receptors all stem from a human donor who donated a stem cell graft to a child with acute lymphoblastic leukemia. Each CDR3 is given with its conserved first and last residue. The D gene is left open where the match is weak. Size is omitted from some rows. Given values are once, few, many or a class for expanded clones.

TRBV12-3/TRBV12-4	few	.	TRBJ1-2	CASSFRAGGTITMGGYTF	TGTGCCAGCAGTTTTCGGGCAGGTGGAACCATTACGATGGGGGGCTACACCTTC
TRBV27	many	.	TRBJ1-2	CASTDGVDGYTF	TGTGCCAGCACTGATGGGGTTGACGGCTACACCTTC
TRBV12-3/TRBV12-4	.	.	TRBJ1-1	CASSSQGEYTEAFF	TGTGCCAGCAGTTCCCAAGGGGAGTACACTGAAGCTTTCTTT
TRBV6-5	few	TRBD1	TRBJ2-7	CASSYSITGEEQYF	TGTGCCAGCAGTTATTCAATTACAGGGGAAGAGCAGTACTTC
TRBV6-4	many	TRBD2	TRBJ2-1	CASSVRAGGEDEQFF	TGTGCCAGCAGTGTCAGAGCGGGGGGAGAGGATGAGCAGTTCTTC
TRBV6-5	few	TRBD1	TRBJ2-1	CASSNRDSYNEQFF	TGTGCCAGCAGTAACCGGGACAGCTACAATGAGCAGTTCTTC
TRBV12-3/TRBV12-4	many	.	TRBJ2-7	CASSPVRGGIEQYF	TGTGCCAGCAGCCCGGTTCGGGGTGGTATAGAGCAGTACTTC
TRBV11-2	few	.	TRBJ1-2	CASSPTAVQGVFYGYTF	TGTGCCAGCAGCCCCACCGCAGTCCAGGGCGTCTTCTATGGCTACACCTTC
TRBV18	few	.	TRBJ2-5	CASRGAGETQYF	TGTGCCAGTCGGGGCGCGGGGGAGACCCAGTACTTC
TRBV5-1	many	.	TRBJ2-2	CASSLGPSTGELFF	TGCGCCAGCAGCTTGGGTCCATCCACCGGGGAGCTGTTTTTT
TRBV5-8	many	TRBD2	TRBJ2-3	CASGYSGGTDTQYF	TGTGCCAGCGGTTATAGCGGGGGCACAGATACGCAGTATTTT
TRBV4-3	many	.	TRBJ1-1	CASSQDHHRANTEAFF	TGCGCCAGCAGCCAAGATCATCACAGGGCAAACACTGAAGCTTTCTTT
TRBV19	.	TRBD1	TRBJ1-1	CASSNRGKVEAFF	TGTGCCAGTAGTAACAGGGGTAAGGTTGAAGCTTTCTTT
TRBV3-1	.	.	TRBJ2-7	CASSQDPTSLPSYEQYF	TGTGCCAGCAGCCAAGATCCGACTTCCCTGCCCTCCTACGAGCAGTACTTC
TRBV29-1	.	TRBD1	TRBJ1-5	CSVEVGGGQPQHF	TGCAGCGTTGAAGTGGGAGGGGGCCAGCCCCAGCATTTT
TRBV5-1	.	.	TRBJ2-3	CASSLGRVGSPDTQYF	TGCGCCAGCAGCCTGGGGCGCGTTGGATCCCCAGATACGCAGTATTTT
TRBV3-1	.	TRBD1	TRBJ1-2	CASSRDRDDYGYTF	TGTGCCAGCAGCCGCGACAGGGATGACTATGGCTACACCTTC
TRBV24-1	many	TRBD1	TRBJ2-2	CATSETGGNTGELFF	TGTGCCACCAGTGAGACAGGGGGTAACACCGGGGAGCTGTTTTTT
TRBV10-3	few	.	TRBJ2-5	CATRAGQGSETQYF	TGTGCCACCCGAGCGGGCCAGGGTAGCGAGACCCAGTACTTC
TRBV27	.	.	TRBJ1-6	CASTGNNSPLHF	TGTGCCAGCACGGGTAATAATTCACCCCTCCACTTT
TRBV7-9	.	.	TRBJ1-6	CASGAQGDSPLPF	TGTGCCAGCGGAGCACAGGGTGATTCACCCCTCCCCTTT
TRBV5-8	many	.	TRBJ1-2	CASSLGPRIPNYGYTF	TGTGCCAGCAGCTTAGGGCCGCGCATTCCTAACTATGGCTACACCTTC
TRBV20-1	many	.	TRBJ1-1	CSASGLSDTEAFF	TGCAGTGCTAGTGGGCTTTCGGACACTGAAGCTTTCTTT
TRBV7-6	.	TRBD2	TRBJ2-3	CASSLGGLAGGIRTDTQYF	TGTGCCAGCAGCTTAGGGGGACTAGCGGGGGGAATTCGCACAGATACGCAGTATTTT
TRBV20-1	.	TRBD1	TRBJ2-5	CSARGTVEETQYF	TGCAGTGCTAGGGGGACAGTCGAAGAGACCCAGTACTTC
TRBV29-1	.	.	TRBJ1-2	CSVELPGAGGYTF	TGCAGCGTTGAACTTCCGGGGGCTGGGGGCTACACCTTC
TRBV29-1	.	.	TRBJ1-1	CSVSGFENTEAFF	TGCAGCGTTTCAGGGTTTGAGAACACTGAAGCTTTCTTT
TRBV5-1	.	TRBD2	TRBJ2-1	CASSPERGVIGEQFF	TGCGCCAGCAGCCCGGAGCGGGGGGTCATAGGGGAGCAGTTCTTC
TRBV6-5	many	TRBD1	TRBJ1-5	CASRYQDRGNQPQHF	TGTGCCAGCAGATATCAGGACAGGGGAAATCAGCCCCAGCATTTT
TRBV7-8	few	.	TRBJ2-7	CASSLPDGVDEQYF	TGTGCCAGCAGCCTCCCAGACGGGGTGGACGAGCAGTACTTC
TRBV7-2	few	TRBD1	TRBJ1-2	CASSLALGQEAYYGYTF	TGTGCCAGCAGCTTAGCGCTTGGACAGGAAGCCTACTATGGCTACACCTTC
TRBV7-9	.	.	TRBJ2-5	CASSLRGAETQYF	TGTGCCAGCAGCTTACGGGGGGCAGAGACCCAGTACTTC
TRBV5-1	few	TRBD1	TRBJ1-1	CASSKDRGLTEAFF	TGCGCCAGCAGCAAGGACAGGGGGCTGACTGAAGCTTTCTTT
TRBV5-1	many	TRBD2	TRBJ2-1	CASSLGAGARNEQFF	TGCGCCAGCAGCTTGGGAGCGGGAGCTAGGAATGAGCAGTTCTTC
TRBV2	many	TRBD2	TRBJ2-7	CASDPGGRDEQYF	TGTGCCAGCGACCCCGGAGGGAGGGACGAGCAGTACTTC
TRBV27	few	.	TRBJ2-2	CASRGAGGELFF	TGTGCCAGCAGAGGTGCCGGGGGGGAGCTGTTTTTT
TRBV5-1	many	.	TRBJ2-5	CASSLRGFGEETQYF	TGCGCCAGCAGCTTGCGAGGGTTTGGGGAAGAGACCCAGTACTTC
TRBV7-2	many	.	TRBJ2-6	CASSLAFMSSGANVLTF	TGTGCCAGCAGCTTAGCGTTTATGAGCTCTGGGGCCAACGTCCTGACTTTC
TRBV2	.	TRBD1	TRBJ1-4	CASREIPTGQEEFF	TGTGCCAGCAGAGAAATACCTACGGGACAGGAAGAATTTTTT